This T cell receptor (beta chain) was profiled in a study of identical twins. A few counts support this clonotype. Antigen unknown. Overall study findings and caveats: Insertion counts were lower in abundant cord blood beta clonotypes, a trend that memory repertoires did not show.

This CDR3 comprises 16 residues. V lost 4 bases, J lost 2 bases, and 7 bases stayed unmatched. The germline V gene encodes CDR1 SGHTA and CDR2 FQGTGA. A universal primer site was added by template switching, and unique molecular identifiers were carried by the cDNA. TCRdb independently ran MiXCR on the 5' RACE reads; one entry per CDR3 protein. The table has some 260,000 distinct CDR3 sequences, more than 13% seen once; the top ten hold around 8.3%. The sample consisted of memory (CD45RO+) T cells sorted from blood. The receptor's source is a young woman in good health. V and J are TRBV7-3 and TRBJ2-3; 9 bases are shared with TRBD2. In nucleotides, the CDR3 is TGTGCCAGCAGCTCCATGCGGGGGGGATACACAGATACGCAGTATTTT. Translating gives CASSSMRGGYTDTQYF. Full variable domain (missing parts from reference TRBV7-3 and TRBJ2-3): GAGVSQTPSNKVTEKGKYVELRCDPISGHTALYWYRQSLGQGPEFLIYFQGTGAADDSGLPNDRFFAVRPEGSVSTLKIQRTERGDSAVYLCASSSMRGGYTDTQYFGPGTRLTVL.